Sequencing of this TCR beta chain was carried out in a study of T cell responses to AZD1222 COVID-19 vaccine. Sequencing used immunoSEQ multiplex PCR; TCRdb keeps in-frame clones, though not all of them. Of 150,000 or so clones in the sample, 91% were seen once. The ends were cut back, 2 bases at V and 1 base at J, with 9 bases in the middle. In germline, CDR1 is WNHNN, CDR2 SYGVQD (reference sequence). This CDR3 spans 15 amino acids. With respect to this clone: No antigen is known for it.

Study findings and constraints: Vaccine-related CD4 TCRs covered spike, predominating at 160-218 and 743-854. The donors showed a predominance of white British ancestry and of females, with possible underestimation of clonal diversity. Close to half of spike-specific TCRs reportedly recognize unmutated variant regions.

The rearrangement links TRBV10-1 to TRBJ1-3; D is uncertain. Material: peripheral blood, obtained on day 0 of AZD1222 vaccination. The sequence was obtained from an adult in good health. This CDR3 reads CASSEGPGSGNTIYF. For the CDR3, the DNA is TGCGCCAGCAGTGAGGGCCCCGGATCTGGAAACACCATATATTTT.